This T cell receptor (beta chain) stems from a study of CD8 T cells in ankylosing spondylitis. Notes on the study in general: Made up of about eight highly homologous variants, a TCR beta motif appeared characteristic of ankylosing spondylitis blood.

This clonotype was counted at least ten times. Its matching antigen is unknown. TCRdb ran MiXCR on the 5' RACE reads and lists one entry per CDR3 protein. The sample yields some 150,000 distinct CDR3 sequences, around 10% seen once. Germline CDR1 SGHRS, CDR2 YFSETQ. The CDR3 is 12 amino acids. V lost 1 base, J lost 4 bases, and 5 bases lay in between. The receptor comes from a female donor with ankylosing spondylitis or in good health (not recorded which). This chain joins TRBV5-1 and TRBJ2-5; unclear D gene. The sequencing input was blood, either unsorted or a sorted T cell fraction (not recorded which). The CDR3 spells CASSLNLETQYF. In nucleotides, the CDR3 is TGCGCCAGCAGCTTGAATCTAGAGACCCAGTACTTC.